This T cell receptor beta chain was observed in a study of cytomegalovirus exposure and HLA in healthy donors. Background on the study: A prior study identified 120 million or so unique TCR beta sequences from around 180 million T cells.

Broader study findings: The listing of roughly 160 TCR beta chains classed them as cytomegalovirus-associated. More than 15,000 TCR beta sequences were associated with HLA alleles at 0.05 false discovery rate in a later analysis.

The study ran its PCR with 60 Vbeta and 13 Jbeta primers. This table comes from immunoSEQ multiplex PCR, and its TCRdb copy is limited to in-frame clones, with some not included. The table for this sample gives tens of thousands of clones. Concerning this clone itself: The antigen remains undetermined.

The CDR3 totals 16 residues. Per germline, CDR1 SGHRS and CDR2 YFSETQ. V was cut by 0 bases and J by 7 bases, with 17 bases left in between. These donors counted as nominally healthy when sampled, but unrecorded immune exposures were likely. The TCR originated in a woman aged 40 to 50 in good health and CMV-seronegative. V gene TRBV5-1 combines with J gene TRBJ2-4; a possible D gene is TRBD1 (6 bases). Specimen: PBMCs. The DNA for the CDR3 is TGCGCCAGCAGCTTGGGGGGGCCAGGGGATAGGAACATTCAGTACTTC. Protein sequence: CASSLGGPGDRNIQYF. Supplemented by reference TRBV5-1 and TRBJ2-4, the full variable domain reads KAGVTQTPRYLIKTRGQQVTLSCSPISGHRSVSWYQQTPGQGLQFLFEYFSETQRNKGNFPGRFSGRQFSNSRSEMNVSTLELGDSALYLCASSLGGPGDRNIQYFGAGTRLSVL.